A selection of T cell receptor beta chains follows, all from one sample in a study of T cells in Graves' hyperthyroidism and ophthalmopathy. Each CDR3 protein is one row after TCRdb ran MiXCR on the multiplex PCR reads. The table has 650,000 to 800,000 distinct CDR3 sequences, nearly 45% seen once. The sequenced sample was peripheral blood or thyroid tissue (not recorded which). Receptors were obtained from an adult man with Graves' disease, either hyperthyroidism or ophthalmopathy (not recorded which). CDR3s include the opening cysteine and the closing phenylalanine or tryptophan. A D gene is named only where the DNA matches it firmly. Size values are once, few and many counts, or a class for expanded clones, and some rows have none.

clone size	V gene	D gene	J gene	CDR3 DNA	CDR3 protein
many	TRBV7-9	-	TRBJ1-2	TGTGCCAGCAGCTTAATGCAGGGTAACTATGGCTACACCTTC	CASSLMQGNYGYTF
-	TRBV20-1	-	TRBJ2-5	TGCAGTGCTAGAGGTAGTGAGGCGCGCCAAGAGGCCCAGTACTTC	CSARGSEARQEAQYF
few	TRBV19	-	TRBJ1-1	TGTGCCGCCCGGGTGAGTGACACTGAAGCTTTCTTT	CAARVSDTEAFF
-	TRBV2	-	TRBJ1-2	TGTGCCACCAGTGACCCGACAGGTGGTGGAAACACCTTC	CATSDPTGGGNTF
-	TRBV7-9	TRBD1	TRBJ1-4	TGTGCCAGCAGAAGATGGGGACAGGCCCTTGTTGCAACTAATGAAAAACTGTTTTTT	CASRRWGQALVATNEKLFF
once	TRBV24-1	TRBD1	TRBJ1-5	TGTGCCACCAGTGCTTCGACAGGGGGCATCAATCAGCCCCAGCATTTT	CATSASTGGINQPQHF
many	TRBV14	-	TRBJ1-1	TGTGCCAGCAGCGACAATTGGGTCACTGAAGCTTTCTTT	CASSDNWVTEAFF
few	TRBV6-5	TRBD1	TRBJ1-6	TGTGCCAGCAGTTACACCCAGGGGGCGGATTCACCCCTCCACTTT	CASSYTQGADSPLHF
-	TRBV20-1	TRBD2	TRBJ2-2	TGCAGTGCTAGTGACGGACTAGCGGGGGGGCCCGGGGAGCTGTTTTTT	CSASDGLAGGPGELFF
-	TRBV12-3/TRBV12-4	-	TRBJ2-2	TGTGCCAGCAGCAATAGCCAGGGTTTT	CASSNSQGF
-	TRBV6-9	-	TRBJ1-2	TGTGCCAGCAGTAAACGGACACCTGTATATGGCTACACCTTC	CASSKRTPVYGYTF
-	TRBV5-1	TRBD1	TRBJ1-1	TGCGCCAGCAGCTTGGCCCAGGGGGCTGTCACTGAAGCTTTCTTT	CASSLAQGAVTEAFF
-	TRBV20-1	TRBD2	TRBJ2-7	TGCAGTGCTCTCAATCAGGCGGGGGAGACGTCCTACGAGCAGTACTTC	CSALNQAGETSYEQYF
many	TRBV10-3	-	TRBJ1-2	TGTGCCATCCAAGGACGGAGAAACTATGGCTACACCTTC	CAIQGRRNYGYTF
-	TRBV7-2	-	TRBJ1-1	TGTGCCAGCAGCTTGGTGGGGAACAGGGACACTGAAGCTTTCTTT	CASSLVGNRDTEAFF
-	TRBV7-8	-	TRBJ1-2	TGTGCCAGCAGCTTAGATGCAGTTAACTATGGCTACACCTTC	CASSLDAVNYGYTF
-	TRBV10-3	TRBD1	TRBJ1-2	TGTGCCAGCAGTGATCCTGGGACGAGGGGGCCAAACTATGGCTACACCTTC	CASSDPGTRGPNYGYTF
many	TRBV29-1	TRBD1	TRBJ2-7	TGCAGCGCCGACAGGGGGTCAGGCTACGAGCAGTACTTC	CSADRGSGYEQYF
-	TRBV24-1	-	TRBJ2-3	TGTGCCACCAGTGATTCCACGCCGGGACAACAGCAGTATTTT	CATSDSTPGQQQYF
-	TRBV29-1	TRBD1	TRBJ1-3	TGCAGCGTCCAGGGACAGGCGAACACCATATATTTT	CSVQGQANTIYF
many	TRBV19	-	TRBJ2-5	TGTGCCAGTAGTCTACAGGGACGGTTGGAGACCCAGTACTTC	CASSLQGRLETQYF
many	TRBV15	-	TRBJ1-5	TGTGCCACCAGCAGAGATCGGGGGGTTGTGCAGCCCCAGCATTTT	CATSRDRGVVQPQHF
many	TRBV10-3	-	TRBJ1-1	TGTGCCATCAGTGAGGACACTGAAGCTTTCTTT	CAISEDTEAFF
many	TRBV19	TRBD1	TRBJ2-5	TGTGCCAGTACCCGAGGACAGGGGGCAGAGACCCAGTACTTC	CASTRGQGAETQYF
-	TRBV19	-	TRBJ1-5	TGTGCCAGTAGTACTCGGGGGGCGAGTTATTTCAATCAGCCCCAGCATTTT	CASSTRGASYFNQPQHF
few	TRBV6-5	-	TRBJ1-4	TGTGCCAGCAGTGAGACGAACAGGGTATACGAAAAACTGTTTTTT	CASSETNRVYEKLFF
-	TRBV16	-	TRBJ1-2	TGTGCCAGCAGCCAATCGGGACTCCTGGCTGGTGGCTACACCTTC	CASSQSGLLAGGYTF
-	TRBV20-1	-	TRBJ1-1	TGCAGTGCACCGGACGGACCAGACACTGAAGCTTTCTTT	CSAPDGPDTEAFF
-	TRBV7-2	-	TRBJ1-1	TGTGCCAGCAGCCAGGGCCCCGCGTTACCTGAAGCTTTCTTT	CASSQGPALPEAFF
-	TRBV2	-	TRBJ1-5	TGTGCCAGCAGCTCCGTCAGAGGGGGTCGTAGCAATCAGCCCCAGCATTTT	CASSSVRGGRSNQPQHF
-	TRBV6-1	TRBD2	TRBJ2-2	TGTGCCAGCAGGCCTGGACTAGCGGGTGCGAACACCGGGGAGCTGTTTTTT	CASRPGLAGANTGELFF
many	TRBV10-3	TRBD1	TRBJ1-4	TGTGCCATCAGTGAGTCTCCGGGACAGGGGGAAAAACTGTTTTTT	CAISESPGQGEKLFF
few	TRBV29-1	-	TRBJ1-2	TGCAGCGTTCCCGGGACGGATAACTATGGCTACACCTTC	CSVPGTDNYGYTF
-	TRBV7-8	TRBD2	TRBJ2-7	TGTGCCAGCAGCCCCCGAATAGCGGGAAGCTCCTACGAGCAGTACTTC	CASSPRIAGSSYEQYF
-	TRBV24-1	-	TRBJ1-4	TGTGCCACCAGTGATTCCCCCGGGACTAGCGAAAAACTGTTTTTT	CATSDSPGTSEKLFF
-	TRBV7-8	TRBD1	TRBJ1-1	TGTGCCATCGACCCTATAGGAGGCCCCGGGACAGGGACTGAAGCTTTCTTT	CAIDPIGGPGTGTEAFF
few	TRBV7-2	TRBD1	TRBJ2-7	TGTGCCAGCAGCCCATTGACAGGGACCTACGAGCAGTACTTC	CASSPLTGTYEQYF
-	TRBV7-9	-	TRBJ1-5	TGTGCCAGCAGCTTATACTCGCCCGATCAGCCCCAGCATTTT	CASSLYSPDQPQHF
-	TRBV7-8	-	TRBJ1-2	TGTGCCAGCAGCTTAGCTGGGGATACATCTAACTATGGCTACACCTTC	CASSLAGDTSNYGYTF
-	TRBV25-1	-	TRBJ1-1	TGTGCCAGCATTCCCCCGGGACAGAACACTGAAGCTTTCTTT	CASIPPGQNTEAFF
-	TRBV5-5	-	TRBJ2-7	TGTGCCAGCAGCTCAAGGCACGGAACCTACGAGCAGTACTTC	CASSSRHGTYEQYF
few	TRBV20-1	-	TRBJ1-5	TGCAGTGCTAGCGTTACCGGAAACAATCAGCCCCAGCATTTT	CSASVTGNNQPQHF
many	TRBV20-1	-	TRBJ2-7	TGCAGTGCTAGTGGGCAGGGGACCTACGAGCAGTACTTC	CSASGQGTYEQYF
many	TRBV7-8	-	TRBJ1-5	TGTGCCAGCAGCTTAGGACCAGGGGTCAATCAGCCCCAGCATTTT	CASSLGPGVNQPQHF
-	TRBV20-1	-	TRBJ1-1	TGCAGTGCTAGGTCCCAGGGCACGGGTGGAGCTTTCTTT	CSARSQGTGGAFF
-	TRBV7-8	TRBD1	TRBJ2-7	TGTGCCAGCAGCCGCACCACAGGGGGCGGGGGATGGTTCGACGAGCAGTACTTC	CASSRTTGGGGWFDEQYF
-	TRBV24-1	-	TRBJ1-2	TGTGCCAGCAGTTCGCCTCAGACATCTCCCACTAACTATGGCTACACCTTC	CASSSPQTSPTNYGYTF
many	TRBV6-1	TRBD2	TRBJ2-7	TGCGCCAGCAGTGTTGGGACTAGCGGTTACGAGCAGTACTTC	CASSVGTSGYEQYF
-	TRBV19	-	TRBJ1-4	TGTGCCAGTAGTTCGGTGGTGAGCATTAATGAAAAACTGTTTTTT	CASSSVVSINEKLFF
few	TRBV20-1	-	TRBJ2-2	TGCAGTGCTAGATTGACAGGTCGGGACACCGGGGAGCTGTTTTTT	CSARLTGRDTGELFF
many	TRBV29-1	-	TRBJ1-1	TGCAGCGTTGCCCGACACACGAAGAACACTGAAGCTTTCTTT	CSVARHTKNTEAFF
-	TRBV7-8	TRBD1	TRBJ2-5	TGTGCCAGCAACCCGGGACAGGGTTCGACCCAAGAGACCCAGTACTTC	CASNPGQGSTQETQYF
few	TRBV29-1	-	TRBJ2-7	TGCAGCGTTGAAGAGGTAGAGGGGGGGGCCTACGAGCAGTACTTC	CSVEEVEGGAYEQYF
-	TRBV9	-	TRBJ1-2	TGTGCCAGCAGCACCCGAGGGGGCTATGGCTACACCTTC	CASSTRGGYGYTF
few	TRBV14	-	TRBJ1-2	TGTGCCAGCAGCCAAAAAAATAACTATGGCTACACCTTC	CASSQKNNYGYTF